This T cell receptor beta chain was obtained from a study of blood T cell repertoires in COVID-19. About the study: Specimens from acute and convalescent COVID-19 originated in the United States, Italy and Spain. The cDNA or gDNA used as material had been derived from T cells, B-cell-depleted T cells, or PBMCs.

The Seattle site enrolled patients during active infection and followed them longitudinally. As handled by the study authors: From reference gene primer amplification, estimates of nucleated cell counts were derived. Clones were read by immunoSEQ multiplex PCR, and TCRdb kept only the in-frame ones, dropping some. V and J calls and clone size are as listed in that table; D and trimming were resolved from the DNA. Of about 92,000 clones in the sample, around 88% were seen once. In germline, CDR1 is MNHEY, CDR2 SVGEGT. Trimming cost V 0 bases and J 9 bases, with 15 bases left between them. CDR3 length equals 14 residues.

The sequence derives from a woman in her fifties or sixties with COVID-19, enrolled during active disease. The sequenced sample consisted of peripheral blood. V usage is TRBV6-2 or TRBV6-3 and J usage is TRBJ2-7; D may be TRBD1 (6 bases). CDR3 loop: CASSYSGDRIGQYF. The CDR3 DNA reads TGTGCCAGCAGTTACTCGGGAGACAGGATAGGGCAGTACTTC.